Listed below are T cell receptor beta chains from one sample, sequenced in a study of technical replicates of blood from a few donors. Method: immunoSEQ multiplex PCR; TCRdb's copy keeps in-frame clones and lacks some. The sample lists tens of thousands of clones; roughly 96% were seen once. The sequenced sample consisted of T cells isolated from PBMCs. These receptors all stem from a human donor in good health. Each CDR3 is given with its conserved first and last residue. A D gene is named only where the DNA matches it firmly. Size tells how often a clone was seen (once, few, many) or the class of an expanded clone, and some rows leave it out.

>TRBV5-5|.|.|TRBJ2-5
TGTGCCAGCAGCTCCGAGTCTGAGACCCAGTACTTC
CASSSESETQYF
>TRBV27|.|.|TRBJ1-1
TGTGCCAGCAGAAAGAGGGGGACTGAAGCTTTCTTT
CASRKRGTEAFF
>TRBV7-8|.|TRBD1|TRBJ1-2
TGTGCCAGCAGCTTGGACAGGTACTATGGCTACACCTTC
CASSLDRYYGYTF
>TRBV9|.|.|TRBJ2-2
TGTGCCAGCAGCGTAGCTACAGGGGGACTAGCATCTCCCGGGGAGCTGTTTTTT
CASSVATGGLASPGELFF
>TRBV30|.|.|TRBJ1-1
TGTGCCTGGAGCGATTACCGGGCTGAAGCTTTCTTT
CAWSDYRAEAFF
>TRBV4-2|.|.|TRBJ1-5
TGTGCCAGCAGCCAAGTACGGGGAGGAGGTCAGCCCCAGCATTTT
CASSQVRGGGQPQHF
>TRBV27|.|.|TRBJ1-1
TGTGCCAGCAGTTTCGGGAACACTGAAGCTTTCTTT
CASSFGNTEAFF
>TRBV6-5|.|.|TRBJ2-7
TGTGCCAGCGGCGGCACTAGCTCCTACGAGCAGTACTTC
CASGGTSSYEQYF
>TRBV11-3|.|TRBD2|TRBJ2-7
TGTGCCAGCAGCCCATTTGCGGGAGACGAGCAGTACTTC
CASSPFAGDEQYF
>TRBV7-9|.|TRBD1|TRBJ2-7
TGTGCCAGCAGCCTAGGACAGGAGTACGAGCAGTACTTC
CASSLGQEYEQYF
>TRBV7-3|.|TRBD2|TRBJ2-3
TGTGCCAGCCAAGGCGGGGGAGATACGCAGTATTTT
CASQGGGDTQYF
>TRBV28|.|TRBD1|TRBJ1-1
TGTGCCAGCAACCCACCGGGACAGTCAAGAACAAGGGCTTTCTTT
CASNPPGQSRTRAFF
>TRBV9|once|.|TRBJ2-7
TGTGCCAGCAGCGTAGCAGGGGTGTCGGGCGAGCAGTACTTC
CASSVAGVSGEQYF
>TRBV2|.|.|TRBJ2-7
TGTGCCAGCAGTGAAGAAGGTCAGAACTACTACGAGCAGTACTTC
CASSEEGQNYYEQYF
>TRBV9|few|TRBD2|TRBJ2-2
TGTGCCAGCAGCGGAGGGGCTAGCGGGAACACCGGGGAGCTGTTTTTT
CASSGGASGNTGELFF
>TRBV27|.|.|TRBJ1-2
TGTGCCAGCAGTTTATCCGTCCCCTCTCTCTATGGCTACACCTTC
CASSLSVPSLYGYTF
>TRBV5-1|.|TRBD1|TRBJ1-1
TGCGCCAGCAGCTTGAAGGGACAGGGGACTGAAGCTTTCTTT
CASSLKGQGTEAFF
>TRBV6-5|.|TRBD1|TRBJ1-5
TGTGCCAGCAGTCCCCAGGGGGTTGGCAATCAGCCCCAGCATTTT
CASSPQGVGNQPQHF
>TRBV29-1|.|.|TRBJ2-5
TGCAGCGTTGAAGAGATCACTTTCCAAGAGACCCAGTACTTC
CSVEEITFQETQYF
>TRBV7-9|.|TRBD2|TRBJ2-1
TGTGCCAGCAGCCCCCGGACTAGCGCAAACAATGAGCAGTTCTTC
CASSPRTSANNEQFF
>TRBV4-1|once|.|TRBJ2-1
TGCGCCAGCAGCCAGGAAAGCGCGAATAATTGGGATGAGCAGTTCTTC
CASSQESANNWDEQFF
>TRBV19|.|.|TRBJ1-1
TGTGCCAGTAGCGTCGGGGGGGGAGAGATCACTGAAGCTTTCTTT
CASSVGGGEITEAFF
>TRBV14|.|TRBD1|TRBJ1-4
TGTGCCAGCAGCCAAGGGTCCGTTGGACAGGGATTTTATGAAAAACTGTTTTTT
CASSQGSVGQGFYEKLFF
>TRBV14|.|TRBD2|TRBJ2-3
TGTGCCAGCAGCCAAGACCTAGCGGGGAGCACAGATACGCAGTATTTT
CASSQDLAGSTDTQYF
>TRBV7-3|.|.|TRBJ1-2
TGTGCCAGCAGCTTAACCCGGGATGGTAACTATGGCTACACCTTC
CASSLTRDGNYGYTF
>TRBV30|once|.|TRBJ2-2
TGTGCCTGGAGCTTACAGAGAGACACCGGGGAGCTGTTTTTT
CAWSLQRDTGELFF
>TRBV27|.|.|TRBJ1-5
TGTGCCATCGACAGTAGCAATCAGCCCCAGCATTTT
CAIDSSNQPQHF
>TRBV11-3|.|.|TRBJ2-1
TGTGCCAGCAGCCCTTGGGTGTGGAGCTCCTACAATGAGCAGTTCTTC
CASSPWVWSSYNEQFF
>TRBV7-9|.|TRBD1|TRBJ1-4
TGTGCCAGCAGCCTCGGAACAGGGGGGAGAGAAAAACTGTTTTTT
CASSLGTGGREKLFF
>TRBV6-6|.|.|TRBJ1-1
TGTGCCACCCATCGGGGGGATTGGGGCACTGAAGCTTTCTTT
CATHRGDWGTEAFF
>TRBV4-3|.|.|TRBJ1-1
TGCGCCAGCAGCCCAGTACGGGGATCAATGAACACTGAAGCTTTCTTT
CASSPVRGSMNTEAFF
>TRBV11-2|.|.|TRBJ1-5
TGTGCCAGCAGCTTACGATCAGGGCCCAATCAGCCCCAGCATTTT
CASSLRSGPNQPQHF
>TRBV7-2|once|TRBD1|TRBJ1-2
TGTGCCAGCATCCTACCGGGACAGTCTAACTATGGCTACACCTTC
CASILPGQSNYGYTF
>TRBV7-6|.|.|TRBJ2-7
TGTGCCAGCAGCTTAAGCCACTACGAGCAGTACTTC
CASSLSHYEQYF
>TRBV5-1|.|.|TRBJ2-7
TGCGCCAGCAGCGTAGGAGGGTTCTCCTACGAGCAGTACTTC
CASSVGGFSYEQYF
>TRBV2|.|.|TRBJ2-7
TGTGCCAGCAGTGAAAGTACAGGGAAGTACGAGCAGTACTTC
CASSESTGKYEQYF